This entry features one TCR beta chain sequence. Its target is unknown. This record comes from a study of identical twins. Study findings and constraints: High-abundance cord blood beta clonotypes had fewer insertions; memory repertoires showed none.

In TCRdb, the 5' RACE reads were re-called with MiXCR into one record per CDR3 protein. The profile shows 200,000 to 250,000 distinct CDR3 sequences, 6.5% to 9% of them singletons. This same sample was also part of a study on yellow fever vaccine responses in identical twins.

Sequencing was done on a sample of CD8+ T cells sorted from blood. This TCR was recovered from a woman between 18 and 30 years old in good health.

In DNA form, the CDR3 reads TGTGCCAGCAGTGGGGTCCACGCCCGAGAGCAGTTCTTC. Its translation: CASSGVHAREQFF. This sequence joins TRBV25-1 and TRBJ2-1; D gene unclear. CDR3 length: 13 amino acids. Germline V gene lookup returns CDR1 MGHDK and CDR2 SYGVNS. Trimming took off 4 bases at V and 10 bases at J, with 14 bases between the two ends.